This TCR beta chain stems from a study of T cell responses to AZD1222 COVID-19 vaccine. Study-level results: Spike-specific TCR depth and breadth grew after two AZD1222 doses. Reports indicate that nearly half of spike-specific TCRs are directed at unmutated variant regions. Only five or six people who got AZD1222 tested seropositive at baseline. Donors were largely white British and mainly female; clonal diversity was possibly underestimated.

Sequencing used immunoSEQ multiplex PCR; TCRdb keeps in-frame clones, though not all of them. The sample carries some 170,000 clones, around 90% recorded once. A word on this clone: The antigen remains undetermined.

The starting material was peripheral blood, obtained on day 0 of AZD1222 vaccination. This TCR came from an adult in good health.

CDR3 sequence: CASSLAIGDSPLHF. The CDR3 DNA is TGCGCCAGCAGCTTGGCCATCGGGGATTCACCCCTCCACTTT. V and J are TRBV5-1 and TRBJ1-6; D uncertain. CDR1 is SGHRS, CDR2 YFSETQ, per germline. The CDR3 length is 14 residues. V lost 0 bases, J lost 8 bases, and 9 bases lay in between.